This TCR beta chain was observed in a study of CD8 T cells in ankylosing spondylitis (dated 2017 in TCRdb). Some background on the complete study: The study set out to find disease-linked TCR variants by profiling T cell receptor beta repertoires in ankylosing spondylitis patients and healthy donors. In total, the full study cohort was made up of nearly 110 healthy donors and approximately 24 ankylosing spondylitis patients. Peripheral blood samples were taken, and synovial fluid was additionally collected from ankylosing spondylitis patients.

General findings and caveats noted by the study authors: According to the report, matched synovial fluid samples from ankylosing spondylitis patients were significantly enriched for the disease-linked clones. Some TCR beta motif variants had previously been reported in synovial fluid and blood of reactive arthritis patients, which suggested common disease-initiation mechanisms. The disease-linked clones had a CD8+ phenotype and were found at relatively low frequencies in peripheral blood. Blood from ankylosing spondylitis patients appeared to be characterized by a TCR beta motif made up of several highly homologous amino acid variants.

In this sample, this clonotype turned up many times. What antigen it recognizes has not been identified. No base-level quality is on record; no much larger clone is a single base apart. The CDR3 numbers 13 residues from cysteine through phenylalanine. Kept here is only the CDR3 DNA, which spans 39 bases and is read in frame from base 1. V lost 3 bases and J lost 5 bases, and the count of bases not matched to a germline gene is 3. CDR1 and CDR2 were assigned from the germline V gene as SGHTA and FQGTGA. TCRdb names Illumina HiSeq 2500 as the instrument used. TCR beta libraries were prepared by quantitative 5'-RACE with molecular barcodes. The authors processed their data as follows. To identify disease-linked TCR variants, a new computational method was used, one built on a probabilistic model of VDJ rearrangement. TCRdb reprocessed the public reads (quality trimming at Q25 with fastp, clone calling with MiXCR) and kept in-frame beta chains. Each CDR3 protein appears once, grouped with its most common genes and DNA. These V and J calls are TCRdb output, not the study's own analysis. The sample data list some 270,000 distinct CDR3 sequences, and under 20% of these were observed just once. The biggest ten clones account for approximately 32% of the sample.

The sample was blood, either unsorted or a sorted T cell fraction (not recorded which). The chain was built from TRBV7-3 and TRBJ2-7; 8 junctional bases match TRBD1. The receptor's source is a male donor with ankylosing spondylitis or in good health (not recorded which). Here is the DNA: TGTGCCAGCAGCTTTGACAGGGGCCACGAGCAGTACTTC. Translated, this gives CASSFDRGHEQYF.